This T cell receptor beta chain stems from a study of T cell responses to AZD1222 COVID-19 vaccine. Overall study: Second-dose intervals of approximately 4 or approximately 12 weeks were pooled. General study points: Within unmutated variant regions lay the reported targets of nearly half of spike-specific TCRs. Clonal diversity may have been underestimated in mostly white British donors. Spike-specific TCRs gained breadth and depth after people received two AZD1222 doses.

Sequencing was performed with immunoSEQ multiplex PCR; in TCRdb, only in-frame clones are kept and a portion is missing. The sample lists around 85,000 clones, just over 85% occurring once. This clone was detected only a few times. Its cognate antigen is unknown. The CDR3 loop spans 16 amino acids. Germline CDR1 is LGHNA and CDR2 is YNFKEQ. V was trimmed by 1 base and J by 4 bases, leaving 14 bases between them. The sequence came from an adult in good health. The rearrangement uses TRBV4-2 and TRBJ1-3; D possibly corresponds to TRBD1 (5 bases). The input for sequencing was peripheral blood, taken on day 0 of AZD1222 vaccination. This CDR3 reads CASSQARAGKGNTIYF. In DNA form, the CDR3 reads TGTGCCAGCAGCCAAGCACGCGCAGGGAAGGGAAACACCATATATTTT.